This passage covers 3 T cell receptor beta chains from one sample sequenced in a study of T cell responses to AZD1222 COVID-19 vaccine. Repertoires were generated with immunoSEQ multiplex PCR, while TCRdb's copy carries only in-frame clones and drops some. The sample holds around 150,000 clones; about nine tenths are singletons and the top ten take around 3.6%. The sequences come from peripheral blood, collected on day 0 of AZD1222 vaccination. These receptors originate from an adult in good health.

The chain joins TRBV7-9 to TRBJ2-7; 7 bases match TRBD2. The V gene's germline CDR1 is SEHNR and CDR2 FQNEAQ (reference sequence). The trim removed 5 bases at V and 3 bases at J, leaving 22 bases unmatched. The length of the CDR3 is 19 residues. CDR3 in DNA: TGTGCCAGCAGCAAAATAATACTAGCGTCGCCGGCGAAATTCTACGAGCAGTACTTC. This gives the protein CASSKIILASPAKFYEQYF.

The rearrangement uses TRBV4-1 and TRBJ2-5, with TRBD2 as a possible D gene (5 bases). The CDR3 runs 14 residues. Trimming took 1 base from V and 4 from J, leaving 10 bases between them. From germline, CDR1 is MGHRA and CDR2 YSYEKL. CDR3 amino acids: CASSQVRTVETQYF. The CDR3 nucleotides read TGCGCCAGCAGCCAAGTTCGGACTGTAGAGACCCAGTACTTC.

This clone was counted once. The V and J genes are TRBV4-1 and TRBJ2-2; tentatively, D is TRBD1 or TRBD2 (5 bases each). Germline CDR1 and CDR2: MGHRA and YSYEKL. The CDR3 is made up of 17 amino acids. The V end was cut by 0 bases, the J end by 5 bases, with 16 bases between. CDR3: CASSQDPPGPTTGELFF. In nucleotides, the CDR3 is TGCGCCAGCAGCCAAGACCCACCGGGACCCACTACCGGGGAGCTGTTTTTT.